One TCR beta chain is described in this entry. The data originate from a study of PD-L1 blockade in urothelial cancer. Background on the study: Blood drawn 3 weeks (second dose) and 6 weeks after treatment start was analyzed.

The table came from immunoSEQ multiplex PCR; TCRdb's copy has only in-frame clones and leaves some out. Of some 44,000 clones detected, approximately 80% appear once; the ten largest clones hold under 20%. The time point denotes: pretreatment peripheral blood. The input for sequencing was PBMCs, taken around atezolizumab (anti-PD-L1) treatment. This TCR came from a man aged 55 to 70 with urothelial cancer.

The CDR3 sequence: CASSGSSGADTQYF. The CDR3 region has the DNA TGCGCCAGCAGTGGCTCTAGCGGGGCCGATACGCAGTATTTT. V usage is TRBV10-2 and J usage is TRBJ2-3; 9 bases fit TRBD2. J was trimmed by 6 bases and V by 4 bases; bases with no gene match: 5. CDR3 size: 14 residues. Germline V gene lookup returns CDR1 WSHSY and CDR2 SAAADI.